This T cell receptor beta chain originates from a study of blood T cells in healthy people across ages. Peripheral blood from each donor was collected in a volume of approximately 10 milliliters. For the second PCR, which ran for roughly 7 to 11 cycles, a sample-barcoded 5' primer and a J-beta primer mix were used. From the 5' RACE reads, TCRdb called clonotypes with MiXCR, one entry per CDR3 protein. The table has some 1.5 million distinct CDR3 sequences, 35% to 45% seen once. The receptor was derived from a young woman in good health. Sequences were obtained from blood.

CDR3 amino acids: CASSEPPPGTGELFF. The CDR3 DNA reads as TGTGCCAGCAGTGAACCACCACCGGGCACCGGGGAGCTGTTTTTT. V usage is TRBV25-1 and J usage is TRBJ2-2, with D hard to call. V lost 2 bases and J 4 bases, leaving 11 bases between the germline ends. This CDR3 is built from 15 residues. Germline V lookup: CDR1 MGHDK, CDR2 SYGVNS.